The rows below give T cell receptor beta chains drawn from one sample of a study of cytomegalovirus exposure and HLA in healthy donors. Generated by immunoSEQ multiplex PCR, the TCRdb table keeps only in-frame clones and is missing some. Among 120,000 to 150,000 clones listed, around 82% were seen once. The sample was PBMCs. These receptors all come from a man aged 18-30 years in good health and CMV-seropositive. CDR3s include the opening cysteine and the closing phenylalanine or tryptophan. D genes are given only for firm matches. Part of the rows lack a size; the others show once, few, many or a class for expanded clones.

j_gene,v_gene,d_gene,abundance,CDR3nt,CDR3aa
TRBJ1-1,TRBV28,.,.,TGTGCCAGCAGCCCCCCCGCGAGGGTCACTGAAGCTTTCTTT,CASSPPARVTEAFF
TRBJ2-2,TRBV19,.,.,TGTGCCAGCCTAGCCTTCTCTAGGGGGATAAACACCGGGGAGCTGTTTTTT,CASLAFSRGINTGELFF
TRBJ2-1,TRBV19,.,.,TGTGCCAGTAGTATATCAGGTCTCCACACCTTAGACAATGAGCAGTTCTTC,CASSISGLHTLDNEQFF
TRBJ1-1,TRBV28,TRBD1,.,TGTGCCAGCAGTTTGGGGACAGGGAGGATGGGAGCTTTCTTT,CASSLGTGRMGAFF
TRBJ1-6,TRBV10-3,.,.,TGTGCCATCTCGGGGGGCGCTGGGTCACCCCTCCACTTT,CAISGGAGSPLHF
TRBJ2-7,TRBV6-5,.,.,TGTGCCAGCAGTTACGCGGCGCCTAGCTCCTACGAGCAGTACTTC,CASSYAAPSSYEQYF
TRBJ1-2,TRBV6-5,.,.,TGTGCCAGCAGTTACTCACTCCGTTGGGGCTACACCTTC,CASSYSLRWGYTF
TRBJ1-2,TRBV5-6,TRBD1,.,TGTGCCAGCAGCTTGGGAACCGGGACAGGGGCTTCCTATGGCTACACCTTC,CASSLGTGTGASYGYTF
TRBJ2-3,TRBV18,.,.,TGTGCCAGCTCACCGAGACTCCTCGCGGATACGCAGTATTTT,CASSPRLLADTQYF
TRBJ1-1,TRBV18,.,.,TGTGCCAGCTCACCACCGGAGAGGCTTGAAGCTTTCTTT,CASSPPERLEAFF
TRBJ2-2,TRBV29-1,.,once,TGCAGCGCTTTCTCCGGGGAGCTGTTTTTT,CSAFSGELFF
TRBJ1-3,TRBV7-9,TRBD1,.,TGTGCCAGCAGCCTACTATCCAGGGGGAATTCTGGAAACACCATATATTTT,CASSLLSRGNSGNTIYF
TRBJ1-1,TRBV5-8,TRBD1,few,TGTGCCACCCGAACCGGGACAGGGTACACTGAAGCTTTCTTT,CATRTGTGYTEAFF
TRBJ2-5,TRBV5-6,TRBD1,.,TGTGCCAGCAGCCGGAAATTGGACAGGGAAGAGACCCAGTACTTC,CASSRKLDREETQYF
TRBJ2-3,TRBV30,TRBD2,.,TGTGCCTGGGACGCGACTAGCGGGAGGGCCGGGGATACGCAGTATTTT,CAWDATSGRAGDTQYF
TRBJ2-5,TRBV5-4,.,.,TGTGCCAGCAGCTCCGGAGGGGAGACCCAGTACTTC,CASSSGGETQYF
TRBJ2-1,TRBV19,.,.,TGTGCCAGTAGCAATGTCAATGAGCAGTTCTTC,CASSNVNEQFF
TRBJ2-1,TRBV6-1,TRBD2,.,TGTGCCAGCCGTGCACTAGCGGGAGGTAGCGATGAGCAGTTCTTC,CASRALAGGSDEQFF
TRBJ2-7,TRBV29-1,TRBD1,.,TGCAGCGTCTTCGAGGACAGGGCCTACGAGCAGTACTTC,CSVFEDRAYEQYF
TRBJ2-1,TRBV7-8,TRBD2,.,TGTGCCAGCAGTGGCGGGCGGGGGTACAATGAGCAATTCTTC,CASSGGRGYNEQFF
TRBJ2-7,TRBV11-2,.,.,TGTGCCAGCAGCTCTCTAAAAAGGGGTCCTCGCGAGCAGTACTTC,CASSSLKRGPREQYF
TRBJ1-2,TRBV9,.,.,TGTGCCAGCAGCGTAGAGTCCTATGGAGGCGACTATGGCTACACCTTC,CASSVESYGGDYGYTF
TRBJ2-1,TRBV6-1,.,.,TGTGCCAGCAGTCGGATAGCGGAGACCTACAATGAGCAGTTCTTC,CASSRIAETYNEQFF
TRBJ2-7,TRBV5-1,.,.,TGCGCCAGCAGCTTGGCTGGAGGGGTTTCCTACGAGCAGTACTTC,CASSLAGGVSYEQYF
TRBJ1-2,TRBV27,.,.,TGTGCCAGCAGTTTCGGAGTTCTCTATGGCTACACCTTC,CASSFGVLYGYTF
TRBJ2-7,TRBV27,.,.,TGTGCCAGCAGTCCCCGGGGGTCGTACCCCCTCTACGAGCAGTACTTC,CASSPRGSYPLYEQYF
TRBJ2-3,TRBV5-4,TRBD1,.,TGTGCCAGCAGCTTCGGGGACAGGATTAGCACAGATACGCAGTATTTT,CASSFGDRISTDTQYF
TRBJ1-1,TRBV5-5,.,.,TGTGCCAGCAGCTTGGCCAGTGGCACTGAAGCTTTCTTT,CASSLASGTEAFF
TRBJ2-2,TRBV7-7,TRBD1,.,TGTGCTAGCAGCAGGGACAGGGGGAACACCGGGGAGCTGTTTTTT,CASSRDRGNTGELFF